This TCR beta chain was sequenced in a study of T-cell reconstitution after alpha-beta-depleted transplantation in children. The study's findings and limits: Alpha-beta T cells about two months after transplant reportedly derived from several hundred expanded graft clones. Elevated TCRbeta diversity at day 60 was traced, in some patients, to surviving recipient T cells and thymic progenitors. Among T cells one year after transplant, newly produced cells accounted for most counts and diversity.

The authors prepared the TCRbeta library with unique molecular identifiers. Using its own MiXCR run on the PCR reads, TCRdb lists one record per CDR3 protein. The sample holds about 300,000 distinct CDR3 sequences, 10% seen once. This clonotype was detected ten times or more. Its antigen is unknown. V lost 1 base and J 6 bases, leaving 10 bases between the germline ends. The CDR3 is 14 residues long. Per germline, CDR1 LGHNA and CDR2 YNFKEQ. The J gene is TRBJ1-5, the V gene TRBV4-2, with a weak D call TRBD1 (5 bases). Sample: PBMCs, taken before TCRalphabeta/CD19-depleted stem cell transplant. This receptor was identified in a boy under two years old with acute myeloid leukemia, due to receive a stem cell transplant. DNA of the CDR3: TGTGCCAGCAGCCAAGCAAGGGGCGGTCAGCCCCAGCATTTT. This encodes CASSQARGGQPQHF.